The 31 T cell receptor beta chains presented below share a single source sample, sequenced in a study. Clones were read by immunoSEQ multiplex PCR, and TCRdb kept only the in-frame ones, dropping some. The sample has around 54,000 clones; 80% to 95% are singletons. The sample was PBMCs. These receptor sequences come from a man aged 35-49 years with rheumatoid arthritis.

This clone was seen a handful of times. The chain recombines TRBV27 with TRBJ2-6; no reliable D call. Trimming left V 0 bases short and J 1 base short, with 4 bases between. CDR3 length equals 15 residues. CDR1 MNHEY and CDR2 SMNVEV come from the germline V gene (reference sequence). The DNA of the CDR3 is TGTGCCAGCAGTTTATCGGCGTCTGGGGCCAACGTCCTGACTTTC. It specifies CASSLSASGANVLTF. The entire variable domain, with the rest obtained from reference TRBV27 and TRBJ2-6, is as follows: EAQVTQNPRYLITVTGKKLTVTCSQNMNHEYMSWYRQDPGLGLRQIYYSMNVEVTDKGDVPEGYKVSRKEKRNFPLILESPSPNQTSLYFCASSLSASGANVLTFGAGSRLTVL.

The rearrangement uses TRBV7-8 and TRBJ1-1; 7 nucleotides agree with TRBD1. CDR1 SGHVS and CDR2 FQNEAQ come from the germline V gene. CDR3 length: 14 amino acids. The V gene end was trimmed by 2 bases and the J gene end by 4 bases; junction bases not matched to a gene: 4. The CDR3 sequence is CASSLLGGSTEAFF. The CDR3 region has the DNA TGTGCCAGCAGCTTACTAGGGGGCAGCACTGAAGCTTTCTTT.

The rearrangement joins TRBV6-1 to TRBJ1-4; D not certain. The CDR3 is 14 residues long. V shed 2 bases and J shed 5 bases, with 9 bases lying between them. CDR1 MNHNS and CDR2 SASEGT come from the germline V gene. The CDR3 protein is CASSEIGLNEKLFF. In DNA, the CDR3 is TGTGCCAGCAGTGAAATAGGACTGAATGAAAAACTGTTTTTT.

In its sample, this clone was seen once. DNA for the CDR3: TGTGCCAGCAGGAGTCCGGGACAGGGTACTTCACCCCTCCACTTT. This gives the protein CASRSPGQGTSPLHF. The chain employs TRBV25-1 and TRBJ1-6; 9 nucleotides align to TRBD1. V shed 6 bases, J shed 9 bases, and the junction held 9 bases outside the gene matches. Germline V gives CDR1 MGHDK, CDR2 SYGVNS. This CDR3 comprises 15 residues.

J is TRBJ2-6 and V is TRBV18; 7 bases match TRBD1. CDR1 and CDR2 from the germline V gene are KGHSH and LQKENI. The junction had 4 bases not matched to a gene; V was cut back by 5 bases and J by 3 bases. CDR3 length: 15 residues. The CDR3 spells CASSYTGVGANVLTF. As DNA, the CDR3 is TGTGCCAGCTCATATACAGGGGTTGGGGCCAACGTCCTGACTTTC.

This chain connects TRBV7-2 to TRBJ1-5; no clear D. V lost 2 bases to trimming and J lost 6 bases, with 14 bases between them. This CDR3 is built from 15 residues. CDR1 is SGHTA, CDR2 FQGNSA, per germline. The CDR3 spells CASSLTSLAGQPQHF. The DNA for the CDR3 is TGTGCCAGCAGCTTAACCTCCTTAGCGGGTCAGCCCCAGCATTTT.

This chain joins TRBV11-2 and TRBJ1-1, with D unresolved. Germline-derived CDR1 and CDR2 are SGHAT and FQNNGV. Between the trimmed V and J ends, which lost 5 bases and 1 base, there was a span of 11 bases. This CDR3 is 14 amino acids long. The CDR3 sequence is CASSRRQSNTEAFF. The CDR3 coding sequence is TGTGCCAGCAGCCGTCGACAATCGAACACTGAAGCTTTCTTT.

The rearrangement links TRBV27 to TRBJ1-5; D is uncertain. CDR3 length: 15 amino acids. The ends were cut back, 3 bases at V and 7 bases at J, with 16 bases in the middle. From germline, CDR1 is MNHEY and CDR2 SMNVEV (reference sequence). This CDR3 reads CASSFRLLDPQPQHF. The CDR3 DNA reads as TGTGCCAGCAGTTTCCGCCTCCTGGACCCCCAGCCCCAGCATTTT.

The rearrangement links TRBV5-1 to TRBJ1-4; D is possibly TRBD1 (6 bases). The CDR3 is 16 amino acids. Germline V gives CDR1 SGHRS, CDR2 YFSETQ. Between the trimmed V and J ends, which lost 4 bases and 6 bases, there was a span of 19 bases. In DNA form, the CDR3 reads TGCGCCAGCAGCGGGGGCCGACTGGGAAGAGATGAAAAACTGTTTTTT. The encoded protein is CASSGGRLGRDEKLFF.

The chain recombines TRBV18 with TRBJ2-2; 9 positions match TRBD1. This CDR3 region has 19 residues. Trimming removed 5 bases from V and 1 base from J; junction bases left unmatched: 14. CDR1 KGHSH and CDR2 LQKENI come from the germline V gene. The CDR3 spells CASSGRDRAQVMNTGELFF. CDR3 nucleotide sequence: TGTGCCAGCTCAGGCCGGGACAGGGCCCAAGTGATGAACACCGGGGAGCTGTTTTTT.

This rearrangement joins TRBV7-2 to TRBJ2-1; TRBD2 matches at 7 bases. From germline, CDR1 is SGHTA and CDR2 FQGNSA. V was pared by 3 bases and J by 10 bases, with 15 bases of the junction left unmatched. The CDR3 length is 16 residues. CDR3 in DNA: TGTGCCAGCAGCTTTAGCAGCCGGGCGATGGGGGGGGAGCAGTTCTTC. This translates into CASSFSSRAMGGEQFF.

V gene TRBV19 combines with J gene TRBJ1-3; 10 bases fit TRBD1. The CDR3 spans 16 residues. V dropped 3 bases and J dropped 2; count of bases not matched to a gene: 4. The germline gives CDR1 LNHDA, CDR2 SQIVND (reference sequence). The CDR3, as DNA: TGTGCCAGTAGTATGGCCGGGACAGGGGCTGGAAACACCATATATTTT. Its translation is CASSMAGTGAGNTIYF.

J is TRBJ2-5 and V is TRBV6-5; tentatively, D is TRBD1 (6 bases). The CDR3 is 15 residues long. V was trimmed by 6 bases and J by 4 bases, leaving 18 bases between them. Looked up from germline, CDR1 is MNHEY and CDR2 is SVGAGI. As DNA, the CDR3 is TGTGCCAGCAGCCTCACAGGGTCCCCAAGAGAGACCCAGTACTTC. Translated, it gives CASSLTGSPRETQYF.

The V and J genes are TRBV14 and TRBJ2-1; 15 bases match TRBD2. Germline CDR1 reads SGHDN; CDR2 reads FVKESK. V lost 4 bases, J lost 4 bases, and 5 bases stayed unmatched. The CDR3 contains 17 residues. The CDR3 protein is CASSPGTSGGRYNEQFF. In nucleotides, the CDR3 is TGTGCCAGCAGCCCAGGGACTAGCGGGGGGCGGTACAATGAGCAGTTCTTC.

The chain recombines TRBV29-1 with TRBJ2-7, with no clear D. Between the trimmed V and J ends, which lost 4 bases and 0 bases, there was a span of 13 bases. CDR1 and CDR2 (germline): SQVTM, ANQGSEA. The CDR3 is made up of 14 amino acids. CDR3 DNA: TGCAGCGTTGGGTTCACTCGCAGCTCCTACGAGCAGTACTTC. Protein sequence: CSVGFTRSSYEQYF.

The chain is built from TRBV28 and TRBJ1-1; D unclear. The CDR3 covers 15 residues. The ends were cut back, 1 base at V and 4 bases at J, with 13 bases in the middle. Germline CDR1 and CDR2: MDHEN and SYDVKM. In nucleotides, the CDR3 is TGTGCCAGCAGTTTATTCTCGGGAGGGAGCACTGAAGCTTTCTTT. As protein: CASSLFSGGSTEAFF. The full variable domain, completed using reference TRBV28 and TRBJ1-1, is DVKVTQSSRYLVKRTGEKVFLECVQDMDHENMFWYRQDPGLGLRLIYFSYDVKMKEKGDIPEGYSVSREKKERFSLILESASTNQTSMYLCASSLFSGGSTEAFFGQGTRLTVV.

CDR3 residues: CASSLPDYSNQPQHF. For the CDR3, the DNA is TGTGCCAGCAGTTTGCCCGATTATAGCAATCAGCCCCAGCATTTT. The V call is TRBV6-2 or TRBV6-3, the J call TRBJ1-5; no clear D. The germline CDR1 and CDR2 sequences are MNHEY and SVGEGT. V was pared by 4 bases and J by 0 bases, with 10 bases between. The CDR3 runs 15 residues.

The chain uses TRBV12-5 and TRBJ2-3, with 9 bases aligning to TRBD1. Germline CDR1 and CDR2: LGHNT and FRNRAP. This CDR3 is built from 14 residues. Trimming at V came to 4 bases and at J to 4 bases, leaving 3 bases not matched to a gene. CDR3 sequence reads: CASGWDRVADTQYF. The CDR3 DNA sequence: TGTGCTAGTGGTTGGGACAGGGTCGCAGATACGCAGTATTTT.

The J gene is TRBJ2-3, the V gene TRBV28; 11 bases match TRBD2. The CDR3 contains 17 residues. CDR1 is MDHEN and CDR2 is SYDVKM in the germline V gene. J gave up 2 bases and V 2 bases, and 6 bases lay outside the gene matches. The CDR3 region is CASSLERLAGSTDTQYF. The DNA for the CDR3 is TGTGCCAGCAGTTTAGAGCGACTAGCGGGATCCACAGATACGCAGTATTTT.

J is TRBJ2-7 and V is TRBV5-1, with D unresolved. With 0 bases removed from V and 6 bases from J, the gap between germline ends came to 16 bases. Germline-derived CDR1 and CDR2 are SGHRS and YFSETQ. The CDR3 loop spans 15 amino acids. The CDR3 reads CASSLARNQVSEQYF. The CDR3 nucleotides read TGCGCCAGCAGCTTGGCACGGAATCAAGTGAGCGAGCAGTACTTC.

This chain joins TRBV9 and TRBJ2-1; D gene ambiguous. The CDR3 consists of 14 residues. V lost 4 bases, J lost 7 bases, and 15 bases lay in between. From germline, CDR1 is SGDLS and CDR2 YYNGEE. The CDR3 sequence: CASSRLVAQNEQFF. The DNA for the CDR3 is TGTGCCAGCAGCCGCCTAGTGGCCCAGAATGAGCAGTTCTTC.

In this sample, this clone turned up once. The genes are TRBV6-4 and TRBJ2-2, with no clear D. Trimming cost V 0 bases and J 5 bases, with 4 bases left between them. The CDR3 sequence is 13 residues long. Looked up from germline, CDR1 is MRHNA and CDR2 is SNTAGT. CDR3 amino acids: CASSDSTTGELFF. As DNA, the CDR3 is TGTGCCAGCAGTGACTCGACGACCGGGGAGCTGTTTTTT.

CDR3 loop: CAISGGLTRSSYEQYF. DNA for the CDR3: TGTGCCATCAGTGGGGGGCTGACGAGGAGCTCCTACGAGCAGTACTTC. The chain uses TRBV10-3 and TRBJ2-7; tentative D call: TRBD1 (6 bases). Per the germline V gene, CDR1 is ENHRY and CDR2 is SYGVKD. V lost 4 bases and J 0 bases, leaving 16 bases between the germline ends. The CDR3 length is 16 residues.

This chain uses TRBV6-5 with TRBJ1-6, with D possibly being TRBD1 (6 bases). This CDR3 comprises 13 residues. Germline lookup yields CDR1 MNHEY and CDR2 SVGAGI. V was trimmed by 7 bases and J by 10 bases, leaving 14 bases between them. The CDR3 is CASNRRGNSPLHF. The CDR3 bases are TGTGCCAGCAACCGCAGGGGTAACTCACCCCTCCACTTT.

This chain joins TRBV29-1 and TRBJ2-2; D remains unclear. CDR1 and CDR2 (germline): SQVTM, ANQGSEA. V was shortened by 7 bases and J by 1 base, with 4 bases between the two germline ends. The CDR3 consists of 11 residues. In nucleotides, the CDR3 is TGCAGCGCAGGGAACACCGGGGAGCTGTTTTTT. Residues: CSAGNTGELFF.

The chain links TRBV2 to TRBJ1-5, with a possible D match to TRBD1 (6 bases). There are 15 residues in the CDR3. Trimming removed 1 base at V and 7 bases at J, with 14 bases between. Germline V gene sequence: CDR1 SNHLY, CDR2 FYNNEI. In nucleotides, the CDR3 is TGTGCCAGCAGTGAAGAACAGGGCCAAGGACAGCCCCAGCATTTT. Encoded protein: CASSEEQGQGQPQHF. Complete variable domain (other parts from reference TRBV2 and TRBJ1-5): EPEVTQTPSHQVTQMGQEVILRCVPISNHLYFYWYRQILGQKVEFLVSFYNNEISEKSEIFDDQFSVERPDGSNFTLKIRSTKLEDSAMYFCASSEEQGQGQPQHFGDGTRLSIL.

The V gene is TRBV30, the J gene TRBJ2-2; D is unresolved. V lost 4 bases to trimming and J lost 8 bases, with 11 bases between them. Germline lookup yields CDR1 GTSNPN and CDR2 SVGIG (reference sequence). The CDR3 is 12 amino acids. CDR3 region: CAWILDPGELFF. CDR3 DNA: TGTGCCTGGATCTTAGACCCGGGGGAGCTGTTTTTT.

The chain uses TRBV7-2 and TRBJ1-6; no definite D call. The CDR3 sequence is 16 residues long. Germline V lookup: CDR1 SGHTA, CDR2 FQGNSA. Between the trimmed V and J ends, which lost 2 bases and 6 bases, there was a span of 14 bases. The CDR3, as DNA: TGTGCCAGCAGCTTAAAGTTGGGCCAAACTAATTCACCCCTCCACTTT. Translation: CASSLKLGQTNSPLHF.

The chain is built from TRBV10-2 and TRBJ1-2, with 9 bases identical to TRBD1. V was clipped by 5 bases and J by 8 bases; unmatched bases: 6. Germline CDR1 is WSHSY and CDR2 is SAAADI. The CDR3 spans 13 residues. The CDR3 coding sequence is TGCGCCAGCAGTTCGGACAGGGGCCGCGGCTACACCTTC. Its protein product is CASSSDRGRGYTF.

This chain connects TRBV5-1 to TRBJ1-1; the match to TRBD1 covers 7 bases. The V segment lost 3 bases and the J segment 5 bases; nucleotides outside the gene matches: 4. The germline CDR1 and CDR2 sequences are SGHRS and YFSETQ. The CDR3 has 13 residues. The CDR3 region has the DNA TGCGCCAGCAGCTCGACAGGGAAAACTGAAGCTTTCTTT. This encodes CASSSTGKTEAFF.

The chain recombines TRBV9 with TRBJ2-7; possibly TRBD1 for D (5 bases). Germline CDR1 and CDR2: SGDLS and YYNGEE. V lost 0 bases to trimming and J lost 4 bases, with 11 bases between them. The CDR3 length is 14 residues. The CDR3 DNA reads TGTGCCAGCAGCGTAGCTACAGGCCGTTACGAGCAGTACTTC. As protein: CASSVATGRYEQYF. Together with reference TRBV9 and TRBJ2-7, the CDR3 gives the full variable domain: DSGVTQTPKHLITATGQRVTLRCSPRSGDLSVYWYQQSLDQGLQFLIQYYNGEERAKGNILERFSAQQFPDLHSELNLSSLELGDSALYFCASSVATGRYEQYFGPGTRLTVT.